The 8 T cell receptor beta chains given below trace back to one sample, sequenced in a study of immune heterogeneity within non-small cell lung tumors. A multiplex PCR containing 32 V primers and 13 J primers was used to amplify TCR beta CDR3. TCRdb reprocessed the multiplex PCR reads with MiXCR, giving one entry per CDR3 protein. The table lists some 30,000 distinct CDR3 sequences, 28% of them singletons. Bulk tumor genomic DNA (around 640 ng per sample) served as template. Biopsies, several per primary tumor and spaced far apart, were collected during surgery. Patients with untreated, newly diagnosed non-small cell lung cancer underwent curative surgery. Input material: lung tumor tissue. The source is a man between 35 and 55 years old with non-small cell lung cancer.

V and J are TRBV7-2 and TRBJ2-1; 7 bases match TRBD1. The junction had 10 bases not matched to a gene; V was cut back by 5 bases and J by 0 bases. Germline CDR1 reads SGHTA; CDR2 reads FQGNSA. The CDR3 is made up of 17 amino acids. The CDR3 DNA reads as TGTGCCAGCAGCCTTAGAGGGGGACAGAACTCCTACAATGAGCAGTTCTTC. Translated: CASSLRGGQNSYNEQFF. The complete variable domain, with remaining parts taken from reference TRBV7-2 and TRBJ2-1, reads GAGVSQSPSNKVTEKGKDVELRCDPISGHTALYWYRQSLGQGLEFLIYFQGNSAPDKSGLPSDRFSAERTGGSVSTLTIQRTQQEDSAVYLCASSLRGGQNSYNEQFFGPGTRLTVL.

A word on this clonotype: A much bigger clone sits one base away, suggesting this may be a read error. This chain uses TRBV2 with TRBJ1-1; the match to TRBD1 covers 8 bases. Germline CDR1 SNHLY, CDR2 FYNNEI. CDR3 length equals 13 residues. CDR3 amino acids: CASSERDRGEDFF. CDR3 nucleotide sequence: TGTGCCAGCAGTGAGCGAGACAGGGGTGAAGATTTCTTT.

Ten or more counts support this clonotype. The chain combines TRBV7-9 with TRBJ2-7; TRBD2 is a possible D gene (6 bases). Germline V gene sequence: CDR1 SEHNR, CDR2 FQNEAQ (reference sequence). CDR3 size: 14 residues. Trimming stripped 5 bases from V and 3 bases from J, with 14 bases between. The CDR3 region has the DNA TGTGCCAGCAGCCGATCGGGGGTAGGCTACGAGCAGTACTTC. Translation: CASSRSGVGYEQYF.

The chain is built from TRBV12-3 or TRBV12-4 and TRBJ2-5; maybe TRBD1 (6 bases). V was cut by 6 bases and J by 7 bases, with 9 bases left in between. The CDR3 runs to 11 residues. Here the CDR3 reads CASRQGWTQYF. CDR3 sequence (DNA): TGTGCCAGCAGGCAGGGGTGGACCCAGTACTTC.

This clonotype was picked up a small number of times. This chain connects TRBV5-4 to TRBJ2-5, with a tentative D call TRBD2 (6 bases). The V end was cut by 0 bases, the J end by 2 bases, with 8 bases between. Per the germline V gene, CDR1 is SGHNT and CDR2 is YYREEE (reference sequence). The CDR3 length is 14 residues. The CDR3 region is CASSLAGTQETQYF. The CDR3 DNA follows: TGTGCCAGCAGCTTGGCCGGGACTCAAGAGACCCAGTACTTC.

V gene TRBV29-1 combines with J gene TRBJ2-1; 7 positions agree with TRBD2. The CDR3 extends over 13 amino acids. After removal of 3 bases from V and 3 bases from J, the junction contained 2 bases not matched to a gene. From germline, CDR1 is SQVTM and CDR2 ANQGSEA. CDR3 protein: CSVETSSYNEQFF. Here the CDR3 DNA reads TGCAGCGTTGAGACTAGCAGCTACAATGAGCAGTTCTTC.

This clonotype has a handful of counts. The chain uses TRBV5-1 and TRBJ1-1; TRBD1 agrees at 7 bases. This CDR3 spans 15 amino acids. Germline values: CDR1 SGHRS, CDR2 YFSETQ. Trimming removed 5 bases from V and 9 bases from J; junction bases left unmatched: 16. CDR3 sequence (DNA): TGCGCCAGCAGTTTAGGAATTGGGACAGAAAAGAAAGCTTTCTTT. Residues: CASSLGIGTEKKAFF.

V and J are TRBV15 and TRBJ1-4; D possibly corresponds to TRBD1 (6 bases). Germline V CDR1 and CDR2: LNHNV, YYDKDF (reference sequence). Trimming left V 0 bases short and J 4 bases short, with 12 bases between. The CDR3 runs 16 residues. CDR3 DNA sequence: TGTGCCACCAGCAGAGATCGGGCAGGGGTTAATGAAAAACTGTTTTTT. It is translated as CATSRDRAGVNEKLFF.